The rows below give T cell receptor beta chains drawn from one sample of a study of cytomegalovirus exposure and HLA in healthy donors. The protocol was immunoSEQ multiplex PCR, while the TCRdb copy is restricted to in-frame clones and leaves out a portion. The repertoire consists of 200,000 to 250,000 clones, with approximately 81% occurring once and the leading ten covering around 8.3%. Input material: PBMCs. The origin of the receptors is a woman aged 60-75 years in good health and CMV-seropositive. Each CDR3 is given with its conserved first and last residue. The D gene is left open where the match is weak. Only part of the rows carry a size: once, few, many, or a class if the clone is expanded.

j_gene | v_gene | len | abundance | d_gene | CDR3nt | CDR3aa
TRBJ2-2 | TRBV10-3 | 17 | . | TRBD2 | TGTGCCATCAGCCCCCTAGCAGCGGGAGTTAGCACCGGGGAGCTGTTTTTT | CAISPLAAGVSTGELFF
TRBJ2-7 | TRBV4-2 | 15 | . | TRBD2 | TGTGCCAGCAGCCAAGAAAGACTAGCGGGAGCCGAGCAGTACTTC | CASSQERLAGAEQYF
TRBJ1-1 | TRBV2 | 11 | once | . | TGTGCCAGCAGTGAGGCCACTGAAGCTTTCTTT | CASSEATEAFF
TRBJ2-1 | TRBV6-6 | 13 | . | TRBD2 | TGTGCCAGCAGAGCGGGGGGGGCTGGTGAGCAGTTCTTC | CASRAGGAGEQFF
TRBJ2-2 | TRBV5-1 | 15 | . | TRBD2 | TGCGCCAGCAGCCGGGGGGGGTCCAACACCGGGGAGCTGTTTTTT | CASSRGGSNTGELFF
TRBJ1-5 | TRBV10-3 | 13 | once | TRBD1 | TGTGCCATCAGGGACAGGGAGAATCAGCCCCAGCATTTT | CAIRDRENQPQHF
TRBJ1-2 | TRBV25-1 | 13 | . | TRBD1 | TGTGCCAGCAGCCCAACAGGGGTATATGGCTACACCTTC | CASSPTGVYGYTF
TRBJ1-4 | TRBV5-1 | 15 | few | TRBD1 | TGCGCCAGCAGCACGACCGGGACAGCTAATGAAAAACTGTTTTTT | CASSTTGTANEKLFF
TRBJ1-1 | TRBV7-3 | 18 | . | . | TGTGCCAGCAGCTTAATCGATCCTGGGCCAGGGAGGGGCACTGAAGCTTTCTTT | CASSLIDPGPGRGTEAFF
TRBJ2-1 | TRBV5-1 | 15 | . | TRBD2 | TGCGCCAGCAGCTTGGCTAGCGGAAAAAACAATGAGCAGTTCTTC | CASSLASGKNNEQFF
TRBJ2-5 | TRBV29-1 | 13 | . | TRBD2 | TGCAGCGTAGCGGGGGGGACCCCAGAGACCCAGTACTTC | CSVAGGTPETQYF
TRBJ1-4 | TRBV18 | 14 | . | . | TGTGCCAGCTCACCACTGAGAACTAATGAAAAACTGTTTTTT | CASSPLRTNEKLFF
TRBJ1-1 | TRBV7-9 | 16 | . | TRBD1 | TGTGCCAGCAGCTTTTGGGGGACAGGGGAATACACTGAAGCTTTCTTT | CASSFWGTGEYTEAFF
TRBJ1-1 | TRBV30 | 11 | . | . | TGTGCCTGGAGTACCTACCGCAAAGCTTTCTTT | CAWSTYRKAFF
TRBJ2-1 | TRBV30 | 15 | . | TRBD1 | TGTGCCTGGAGTGTCACAGGGGCCCGTCACAATGAGCAGTTCTTC | CAWSVTGARHNEQFF
TRBJ2-7 | TRBV2 | 14 | once | TRBD1 | TGTGCCAGCAGCCACCGGGACAGGGCATTCGAGCAGTACTTC | CASSHRDRAFEQYF
TRBJ2-3 | TRBV7-8 | 20 | once | TRBD2 | TGTGCCAGCAGCTTAGTCGGCACAGGGTCTACCCTTCTAGCGGGAGGTACGCAGTATTTT | CASSLVGTGSTLLAGGTQYF
TRBJ1-1 | TRBV25-1 | 11 | . | . | TGTGCCAGCAGACAGAACACTGAAGCTTTCTTT | CASRQNTEAFF
TRBJ2-1 | TRBV2 | 14 | . | . | TGTGCCAGCAGTGGCATTTGGACAGCCATTCGGCAGTTCTTC | CASSGIWTAIRQFF
TRBJ2-7 | TRBV28 | 13 | few | TRBD1 | TGTGCCAGCAGTTCAGGGGGCTCCTACGAGCAGTACTTC | CASSSGGSYEQYF
TRBJ1-2 | TRBV27 | 15 | . | TRBD1 | TGTGCCAGCAGTTTATCACCAGGGGACAGCTATGGCTACACCTTC | CASSLSPGDSYGYTF
TRBJ1-1 | TRBV14 | 12 | once | TRBD1 | TGTGCCAGCAGCCGATTACAGGGGGCGGCTTTCTTT | CASSRLQGAAFF
TRBJ1-4 | TRBV28 | 15 | once | TRBD1 | TGTGCCAGCAGCCTACAGGGGGCGTCTAATGAAAAACTGTTTTTT | CASSLQGASNEKLFF
TRBJ2-1 | TRBV27 | 13 | . | . | TGTGCCAGCAGTTCCGTAGCTGGCGATGAGCAGTTCTTC | CASSSVAGDEQFF
TRBJ2-1 | TRBV19 | 16 | once | TRBD2 | TGTGCCAGTAGTATTATCTCGGGACTAGCGGTAAATGAGCAGTTCTTC | CASSIISGLAVNEQFF
TRBJ1-5 | TRBV27 | 14 | . | TRBD1 | TGTGCCAGCAGTTTCGGACAGGGGGATCAGCCCCAGCATTTT | CASSFGQGDQPQHF
TRBJ2-2 | TRBV7-3 | 17 | . | TRBD2 | TGTGCCAGCAGCTTAACGGGGGGGGAGGCCCGCACCGGGGAGCTGTTTTTT | CASSLTGGEARTGELFF
TRBJ2-4 | TRBV7-9 | 17 | . | TRBD2 | TGTGCCAGCAGCTTCAAATCTAGCGGGATAGCCAAAAACATTCAGTACTTC | CASSFKSSGIAKNIQYF
TRBJ1-1 | TRBV18 | 15 | . | TRBD1 | TGTGCCAGCTCACCGGGACAGATTAAGGGGACTGAAGCTTTCTTT | CASSPGQIKGTEAFF
TRBJ2-7 | TRBV7-6 | 13 | few | . | TGTGCCAGCAGCTTAGATACGAGGGACGAGCAGTACTTC | CASSLDTRDEQYF
TRBJ2-7 | TRBV6-1 | 15 | few | . | TGTGCCAGCAGTGAAGCGGGACTGGGGTCCAACGTGGGGTACTTC | CASSEAGLGSNVGYF
TRBJ1-1 | TRBV19 | 14 | . | . | TGTGCCAGTAGTATGATGAGGCGGAACACTGAAGCTTTCTTT | CASSMMRRNTEAFF
TRBJ1-4 | TRBV29-1 | 12 | . | TRBD1 | TGCAGCGTTCGACAGGGAGGTGAAAAACTGTTTTTT | CSVRQGGEKLFF
TRBJ1-5 | TRBV7-9 | 14 | . | . | TGTTCCAGCAGCTCGACAGGTAGCAATCAGCCCCAGCATTTT | CSSSSTGSNQPQHF
TRBJ1-1 | TRBV7-9 | 12 | . | . | TGTGCCAGCAGCCCGGGAGGGACTGAAGCTTTCTTT | CASSPGGTEAFF
TRBJ1-4 | TRBV21-1 | 12 | . | . | TGTGCCAACACGGACAGTAATGAAAAACTGTTTTTT | CANTDSNEKLFF
TRBJ1-4 | TRBV6-5 | 15 | . | TRBD1 | TGTGCCAGCAGAAGAACCGGGACAGGGGGGGAAAAACTGTTTTTT | CASRRTGTGGEKLFF
TRBJ2-5 | TRBV9 | 13 | . | . | TGTGCCAGCAGCGTAGGAATCGGGGAGACCCAGTACTTC | CASSVGIGETQYF
TRBJ1-4 | TRBV19 | 14 | once | . | TGTGCCAGTAGTCGCCTCGGTTGGAATGAAAAACTGTTTTTT | CASSRLGWNEKLFF
TRBJ2-7 | TRBV7-3 | 11 | . | . | TGTGCCAGCAGCTTTTCCTACGAGCAGTACTTC | CASSFSYEQYF
TRBJ2-3 | TRBV2 | 17 | . | . | TGTGCCAGCAGCCTCTCGTTTGGGCTGGAGGGCACAGATACGCAGTATTTT | CASSLSFGLEGTDTQYF
TRBJ2-2 | TRBV6-5 | 15 | . | TRBD1 | TGTGCCAGCAGTTGGACAGGGGAAAACACCGGGGAGCTGTTTTTT | CASSWTGENTGELFF
TRBJ1-5 | TRBV11-2 | 14 | . | . | TGTGCCAGCAGCTTGGACCTCCAGGGTCAGCCCCAGCATTTT | CASSLDLQGQPQHF
TRBJ1-1 | TRBV6-5 | 14 | . | TRBD1 | TGTGCCAGCAGTTCCCGGGACAGGGCCACTGAAGCTTTCTTT | CASSSRDRATEAFF
TRBJ1-5 | TRBV5-5 | 17 | once | . | TGTGCCAGCAGCCCAAACTTATTAGCCTATAGCAATCAGCCCCAGCATTTT | CASSPNLLAYSNQPQHF
TRBJ1-1 | TRBV5-1 | 13 | . | . | TGCGCCAGCAGCTTGGACAGCACCGGTGAAGCTTTCTTT | CASSLDSTGEAFF
TRBJ1-1 | TRBV6-1 | 13 | . | . | TGTGCCAGCAGTGATCTTCCTAACACTGAAGCTTTCTTT | CASSDLPNTEAFF
TRBJ1-4 | TRBV28 | 15 | . | . | TGTGCCAGCAGTTTCCAGGGTCCAACTAATGAAAAACTGTTTTTT | CASSFQGPTNEKLFF
TRBJ2-5 | TRBV4-1 | 15 | . | . | TGCGCCAGCAGCCAAGTCGCTGACAGGAAAGAGACCCAGTACTTC | CASSQVADRKETQYF
TRBJ1-3 | TRBV7-9 | 14 | . | . | TGTTCCAGCAGCCAGCCGGGGGCTGGAAACACCATATATTTT | CSSSQPGAGNTIYF
TRBJ1-5 | TRBV28 | 17 | once | TRBD1 | TGTGCCAGCAGTCTCCCCAGGGGGAAAAGTGGCAATCAGCCCCAGCATTTT | CASSLPRGKSGNQPQHF
TRBJ2-1 | TRBV30 | 20 | . | TRBD2 | TGTGCCTGGAGTGTACTGGGGACTAGCGGGACGTTAACGGGTTACAATGAGCAGTTCTTC | CAWSVLGTSGTLTGYNEQFF
TRBJ2-7 | TRBV11-2 | 14 | . | TRBD2 | TGTGCCAGCAGCTTCGATAGCGGGGCCTACGAGCAGTACTTC | CASSFDSGAYEQYF
TRBJ1-1 | TRBV7-9 | 14 | . | . | TGTGCCAGCAGCTTAGATAATTGGGCAGGTGAAGCTTTCTTT | CASSLDNWAGEAFF
TRBJ1-1 | TRBV7-3 | 16 | . | TRBD1 | TGTGCCAGCAGCCCAAGACAGGGACGGCGGAACACTGAAGCTTTCTTT | CASSPRQGRRNTEAFF